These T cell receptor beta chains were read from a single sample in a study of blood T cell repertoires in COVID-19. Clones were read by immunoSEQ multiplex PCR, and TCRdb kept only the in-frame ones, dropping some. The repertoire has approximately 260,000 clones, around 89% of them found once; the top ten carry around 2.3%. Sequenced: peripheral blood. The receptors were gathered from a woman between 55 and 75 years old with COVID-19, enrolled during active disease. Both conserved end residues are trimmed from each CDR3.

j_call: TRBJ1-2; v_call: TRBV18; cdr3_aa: ASSPTGNRDVYGYT
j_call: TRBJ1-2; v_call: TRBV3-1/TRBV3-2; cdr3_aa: ASSQDRQGQNYGYT
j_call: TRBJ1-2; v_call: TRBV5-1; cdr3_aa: ASSLIGQGANGYT
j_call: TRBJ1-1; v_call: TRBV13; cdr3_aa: ASSFGGGGNTEAF
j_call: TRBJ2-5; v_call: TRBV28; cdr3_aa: ASSLWTDQETQY
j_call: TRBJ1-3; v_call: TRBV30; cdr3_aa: AWSVYSIGNTIY
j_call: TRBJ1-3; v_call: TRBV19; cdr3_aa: ASSNPKEMLNTIY
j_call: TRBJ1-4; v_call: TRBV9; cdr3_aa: ASSVGGRLNEKLF
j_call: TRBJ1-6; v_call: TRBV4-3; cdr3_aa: ASSRGRDTSNSPLH
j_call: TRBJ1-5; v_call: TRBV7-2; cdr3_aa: ASSYHGRQGSQPQH
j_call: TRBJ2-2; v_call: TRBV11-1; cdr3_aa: ASSLGASGFGELF
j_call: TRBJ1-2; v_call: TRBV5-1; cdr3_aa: ASSQDRNYGYT
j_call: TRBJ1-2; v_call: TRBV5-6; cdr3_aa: ASSFGTGVGYT
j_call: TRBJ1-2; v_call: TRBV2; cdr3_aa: ASSGDRLVYGYT
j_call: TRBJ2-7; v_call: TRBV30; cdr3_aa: ACLTVDRHYYEQY
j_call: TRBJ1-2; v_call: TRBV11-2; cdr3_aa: ASSQDRERYGYT
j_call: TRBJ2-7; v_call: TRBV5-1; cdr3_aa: ASSLGSGGGYEQY
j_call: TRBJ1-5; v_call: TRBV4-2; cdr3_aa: ASSQGRTGVMAQH
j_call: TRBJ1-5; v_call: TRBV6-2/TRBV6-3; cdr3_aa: ASSQGQLAQPQH
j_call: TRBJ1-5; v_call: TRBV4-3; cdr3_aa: ASSRDRGPRQPQH
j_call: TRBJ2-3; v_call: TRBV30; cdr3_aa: AWRLSGTTDTQY
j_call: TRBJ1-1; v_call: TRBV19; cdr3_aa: ASSFTGATEAF
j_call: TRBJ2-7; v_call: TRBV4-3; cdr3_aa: ASSQGGGPLGEQY
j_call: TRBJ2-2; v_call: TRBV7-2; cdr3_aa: ASSLVTGGNTGELF
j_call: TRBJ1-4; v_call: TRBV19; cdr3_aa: ASSMNPATNEKLF
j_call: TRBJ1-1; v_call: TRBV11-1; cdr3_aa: ASSLGWTGNTEAF
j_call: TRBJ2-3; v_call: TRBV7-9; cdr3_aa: ASRSGGDTQY
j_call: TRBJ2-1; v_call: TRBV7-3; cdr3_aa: ASSLGLGADEQF